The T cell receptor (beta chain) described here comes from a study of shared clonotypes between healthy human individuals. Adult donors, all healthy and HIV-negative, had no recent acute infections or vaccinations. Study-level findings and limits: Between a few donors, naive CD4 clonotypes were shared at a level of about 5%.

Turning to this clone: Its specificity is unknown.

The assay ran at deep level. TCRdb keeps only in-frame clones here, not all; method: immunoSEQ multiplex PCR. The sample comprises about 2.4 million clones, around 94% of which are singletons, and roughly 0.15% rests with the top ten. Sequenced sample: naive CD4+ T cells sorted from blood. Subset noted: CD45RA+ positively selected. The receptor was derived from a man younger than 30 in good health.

CDR3 sequence (DNA): TGTGCCAGCAGCTTGCGTCTCAATAGCAATCAGCCCCAGCATTTT. It codes for CASSLRLNSNQPQHF. The J gene is TRBJ1-5, the V gene TRBV5-6; D gene ambiguous. The V gene lost 1 base and the J gene lost 0 bases, with 8 bases spanning the gap. The germline V gene has CDR1 SGHDT and CDR2 YYEEEE. There are 15 residues in the CDR3. Supplemented by reference TRBV5-6 and TRBJ1-5, the full variable domain reads DAGVTQSPTHLIKTRGQQVTLRCSPKSGHDTVSWYQQALGQGPQFIFQYYEEEERQRGNFPDRFSGHQFPNYSSELNVNALLLGDSALYLCASSLRLNSNQPQHFGDGTRLSIL.